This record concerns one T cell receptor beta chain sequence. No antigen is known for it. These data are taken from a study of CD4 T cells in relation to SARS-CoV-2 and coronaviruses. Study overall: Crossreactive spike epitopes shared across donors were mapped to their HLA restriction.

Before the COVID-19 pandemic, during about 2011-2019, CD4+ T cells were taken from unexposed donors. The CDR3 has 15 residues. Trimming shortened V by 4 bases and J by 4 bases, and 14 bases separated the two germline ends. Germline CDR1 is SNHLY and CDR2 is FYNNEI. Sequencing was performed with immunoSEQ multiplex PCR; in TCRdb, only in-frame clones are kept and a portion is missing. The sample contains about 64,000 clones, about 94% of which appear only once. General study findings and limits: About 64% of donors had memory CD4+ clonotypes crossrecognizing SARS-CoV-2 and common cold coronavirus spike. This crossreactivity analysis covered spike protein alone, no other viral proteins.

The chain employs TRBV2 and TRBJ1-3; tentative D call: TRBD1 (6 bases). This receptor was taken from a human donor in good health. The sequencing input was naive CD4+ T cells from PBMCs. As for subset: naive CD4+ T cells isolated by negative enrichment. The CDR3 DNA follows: TGTGCCAGCAGTGTGCGGGGGCTCTTGGGAAACACCATATATTTT. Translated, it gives CASSVRGLLGNTIYF.